These 26 T cell receptor beta chains were sequenced from one sample in a study of early T cells in non-severe SARS-CoV-2 infection. TCRdb itself ran the 5' RACE reads through MiXCR, one entry per CDR3 protein. The sample lists approximately 90,000 distinct CDR3 sequences; approximately 17% were seen once. The material was whole blood, obtained at baseline. The origin of the receptors is an adult who was a healthcare worker with PCR-confirmed SARS-CoV-2 infection or an uninfected control (not recorded which).

The genes are TRBV13 and TRBJ2-1; D not certain. CDR1 is PRHDT and CDR2 is FYEKMQ in the germline V gene (reference sequence). CDR3 length equals 11 residues. Trimming removed 10 bases from V and 9 bases from J, with 13 bases in between. Here the CDR3 reads CATGLIGEQFF. In DNA form, the CDR3 reads TGTGCCACCGGCTTGATAGGTGAGCAGTTCTTC.

The chain links TRBV7-2 to TRBJ2-7; 11 nucleotides agree with TRBD1. CDR1 is SGHTA and CDR2 is FQGNSA in the germline V gene. The ends lost 4 bases at V and 6 bases at J; junction bases unmatched: 11. The length of the CDR3 is 16 residues. The CDR3 nucleotides read TGTGCCAGCAGCTCCTTCCCCGGGACAGGGGGTGGCGAGCAGTACTTC. This sequence encodes CASSSFPGTGGGEQYF.

The chain combines TRBV6-2 or TRBV6-3 with TRBJ2-5; TRBD2 matches 8 bases. CDR1 and CDR2 from the germline V gene are MNHEY and SVGEGT. The J segment lost 5 bases and the V segment lost 5 bases, leaving 25 bases of the junction unmatched. CDR3 size: 20 residues. The CDR3 DNA sequence: TGTGCCAGCAGTCCCCGCCTGAGTCGTCCTGGAGCGGGAGATACCGAGACCCAGTACTTC. Its translation: CASSPRLSRPGAGDTETQYF.

The chain employs TRBV6-1 and TRBJ1-2; D unresolved. Trimming shortened V by 11 bases and J by 8 bases, and 18 bases separated the two germline ends. The germline gives CDR1 MNHNS, CDR2 SASEGT. The CDR3 is 12 amino acids. The CDR3 loop is CAGYATTEGYTF. CDR3 nucleotides: TGTGCCGGCTACGCCACCACGGAAGGCTACACCTTC.

This clonotype has just a few counts. The chain uses TRBV11-2 and TRBJ2-1, with a possible D match to TRBD2 (7 bases). The length of the CDR3 is 16 residues. The V and J ends lost 5 bases and 6 bases respectively, with 20 bases between them. Per the germline V gene, CDR1 is SGHAT and CDR2 is FQNNGV. The CDR3 DNA reads as TGTGCCAGCAGCCCCCGGCCTAGCGGCAGGGGCAATGAGCAGTTCTTC. Translation: CASSPRPSGRGNEQFF.

The sample holds many counts of this clonotype. The J gene is TRBJ2-7, the V gene TRBV18, with 8 bases aligning to TRBD2. Trimming took 3 bases from V and 0 from J; bases not matched to a gene: 4. CDR3 length: 15 residues. Germline CDR1 reads KGHSH; CDR2 reads LQKENI. CDR3: CASSPSGGPSYEQYF. The CDR3, as DNA: TGTGCCAGCTCACCTTCGGGAGGGCCCTCCTACGAGCAGTACTTC.

In its sample, this clonotype was seen many times. This sequence joins TRBV27 and TRBJ1-6; no firm D call. The CDR3 runs 16 residues. CDR1 and CDR2 (germline): MNHEY, SMNVEV (reference sequence). V dropped 2 bases and J dropped 7 bases, with 15 bases sitting between them. Written as DNA, the CDR3 is TGTGCCAGCAGTTTAATATCGGACCCCCCCAATTCACCCCTCCACTTT. Residues: CASSLISDPPNSPLHF.

This clonotype has more than one count but fewer than ten. The rearrangement uses TRBV7-2 and TRBJ2-1; D is perhaps TRBD1 or TRBD2 (6 bases each). Germline loops: CDR1 SGHTA, CDR2 FQGNSA. The CDR3 is 16 residues long. Trimming removed 5 bases at V and 4 bases at J, with 18 bases between. The CDR3 protein is CASSGGGTGLYNEQFF. DNA of the CDR3: TGTGCCAGCAGCGGAGGGGGGACTGGGCTATACAATGAGCAGTTCTTC.

The table lists this clonotype with a few counts. The chain recombines TRBV3-1 with TRBJ2-3; D assignment may be TRBD1 or TRBD2 (5 bases each). This CDR3 is 14 amino acids long. Germline-derived CDR1 and CDR2 are LGHDT and YNNKEL (reference sequence). V lost 4 bases to trimming and J lost 6 bases, with 14 bases between them. DNA for the CDR3: TGTGCCAGCAGCCCGGGACGCCTGAGGGATACGCAGTATTTT. It codes for CASSPGRLRDTQYF.

This clonotype was picked up many times. The rearrangement links TRBV11-2 to TRBJ2-1, with D perhaps being TRBD1 or TRBD2 (5 bases each). Germline loops: CDR1 SGHAT, CDR2 FQNNGV. This CDR3 region has 15 residues. Trimming took off 0 bases at V and 5 bases at J, with 11 bases between the two ends. This CDR3 reads CASSLDPGPNNEQFF. Written as DNA, the CDR3 is TGTGCCAGCAGCTTAGATCCGGGACCTAACAATGAGCAGTTCTTC.

This clonotype was observed a few times. The chain couples TRBV7-9 to TRBJ2-5; 9 bases align to TRBD2. The CDR3 is made up of 15 amino acids. The germline V gene encodes CDR1 SEHNR and CDR2 FQNEAQ (reference sequence). Unmatched junction bases numbered 7, after V lost 5 bases and J lost 3 bases. The CDR3 region is CASSRRLAEKETQYF. The CDR3, as DNA: TGTGCCAGCAGCCGGCGACTAGCGGAGAAAGAGACCCAGTACTTC.

The chain combines TRBV29-1 with TRBJ2-7; D may correspond to TRBD1 or TRBD2 (5 bases each). The CDR3 sequence is 12 residues long. The V end lost 4 bases, the J end lost 2 bases, and 9 bases lay between the germline ends. Germline V gives CDR1 SQVTM, CDR2 ANQGSEA. CDR3 DNA: TGCAGCGTTGTACGGGGCACCTACGAGCAGTACTTC. Translating gives CSVVRGTYEQYF.

The chain combines TRBV30 with TRBJ2-7; D not certain. Trimming stripped 2 bases from V and 3 bases from J, with 5 bases between. The CDR3 totals 11 residues. Per the germline V gene, CDR1 is GTSNPN and CDR2 is SVGIG (reference sequence). CDR3 bases: TGTGCCTGGAGTCTTTACTACGAGCAGTACTTC. Translated: CAWSLYYEQYF.

The V and J genes are TRBV6-1 and TRBJ2-1, with TRBD2 as a possible D gene (6 bases). With 2 bases removed from V and 4 bases from J, the gap between germline ends came to 15 bases. CDR1 is MNHNS, CDR2 SASEGT, per germline. CDR3 length: 16 amino acids. The CDR3 DNA is TGTGCCAGCAGTGAATACGGGGGAACTTCGTACAATGAGCAGTTCTTC. Protein product: CASSEYGGTSYNEQFF.

This clonotype was counted a few times. The chain is built from TRBV7-9 and TRBJ2-5; a possible D gene is TRBD1 (6 bases). The CDR3 has 15 amino acids. Looked up from germline, CDR1 is SEHNR and CDR2 is FQNEAQ (reference sequence). Trimming removed 3 bases from V and 7 bases from J, with 18 bases in between. The CDR3 spells CASSFPTQETGTQYF. As DNA, the CDR3 is TGTGCCAGCAGCTTCCCGACGCAAGAGACAGGGACCCAGTACTTC. The full variable domain, completed using reference TRBV7-9 and TRBJ2-5, is DTGVSQNPRHKITKRGQNVTFRCDPISEHNRLYWYRQTLGQGPEFLTYFQNEAQLEKSRLLSDRFSAERPKGSFSTLEIQRTEQGDSAMYLCASSFPTQETGTQYFGPGTRLLVL.

This clonotype was picked up a small number of times. This rearrangement joins TRBV30 to TRBJ1-6; TRBD1 might be the D (6 bases). Trimming pared 2 bases from V and 6 bases from J, leaving 11 bases between. The germline CDR1 and CDR2 sequences are GTSNPN and SVGIG (reference sequence). CDR3 length: 14 amino acids. CDR3 region: CAWSTGQVNSPLHF. In nucleotides, the CDR3 is TGTGCCTGGAGTACAGGGCAGGTTAATTCACCCCTCCACTTT.

This clonotype was picked up many times. The chain combines TRBV28 with TRBJ2-1, with D possibly matching TRBD1 (5 bases). V was clipped by 7 bases and J by 5 bases, with 9 bases between them. The CDR3 extends over 12 amino acids. Looked up from germline, CDR1 is MDHEN and CDR2 is SYDVKM. CDR3 bases: TGTGCCAGCACCCCGGACAACAATGAGCAGTTCTTC. Residues: CASTPDNNEQFF.

There are a few counts of this clonotype. A read error may explain this, as a much larger clone is one base away. The gene calls are TRBV4-2 and TRBJ1-4; TRBD1 matches 12 bases. The V and J ends lost 1 base and 8 bases, in that order; junction bases with no gene match: 5. Germline lookup yields CDR1 LGHNA and CDR2 YNFKEQ. CDR3 length: 16 residues. This CDR3 reads CASSQGAGTGGEKLFF. The DNA of the CDR3 is TGTGCCAGCAGCCAAGGGGCCGGGACAGGGGGCGAAAAACTGTTTTTT.

The rearrangement links TRBV20-1 to TRBJ2-7, with D possibly TRBD2 on 7 matching bases. The germline V gene encodes CDR1 DFQATT and CDR2 SNEGSKA (reference sequence). There are 12 residues in the CDR3. Trimming took off 6 bases at V and 4 bases at J, with 13 bases between the two ends. The CDR3 bases are TGCAGTGCAGGGGGGGGCGAGTACGAGCAGTACTTC. As protein: CSAGGGEYEQYF.

This clonotype has a handful of counts. The chain employs TRBV6-2 or TRBV6-3 and TRBJ2-3; 8 bases map to TRBD2. The CDR3 sequence is 14 residues long. Germline V CDR1 and CDR2: MNHEY, SVGEGT. The V segment lost 2 bases and the J segment 6 bases; nucleotides outside the gene matches: 4. The CDR3 is CASSYGTRRDTQYF. DNA for the CDR3: TGTGCCAGCAGTTACGGGACTAGAAGGGATACGCAGTATTTT.

This clonotype was seen a handful of times. The chain carries TRBV7-9 and TRBJ2-3, with D unresolved. V shed 7 bases and J shed 6 bases, with 11 bases lying between them. CDR1 and CDR2 (germline): SEHNR, FQNEAQ (reference sequence). The CDR3 length is 12 residues. CDR3 bases: TGTGCCAGCACCTTCCTTCCCGATACGCAGTATTTT. Its translation: CASTFLPDTQYF.

The chain couples TRBV27 to TRBJ2-7, with D possibly matching TRBD1 (5 bases). The CDR3 is made up of 16 amino acids. V lost 2 bases and J lost 2, with 16 bases in between. From germline, CDR1 is MNHEY and CDR2 SMNVEV (reference sequence). CDR3 sequence reads: CASSLQGRVLTYEQYF. The CDR3 DNA reads as TGTGCCAGCAGTTTACAGGGCAGGGTCCTTACCTACGAGCAGTACTTC.

This rearrangement joins TRBV19 to TRBJ1-6, with TRBD1 matching 8 bases. V shed 2 bases and J 7 bases; nucleotides not matched to a gene: 4. Germline lookup yields CDR1 LNHDA and CDR2 SQIVND (reference sequence). The CDR3 runs 15 residues. The chain's CDR3 is CASSISRGPNSPLHF. The CDR3 region has the DNA TGTGCCAGTAGTATAAGCAGGGGGCCGAATTCACCCCTCCACTTT. Variable domain in full (rest from reference TRBV19 and TRBJ1-6): DGGITQSPKYLFRKEGQNVTLSCEQNLNHDAMYWYRQDPGQGLRLIYYSQIVNDFQKGDIAEGYSVSREKKESFPLTVTSAQKNPTAFYLCASSISRGPNSPLHFGNGTRLTVT.

This clonotype appeared many times. The rearrangement links TRBV6-1 to TRBJ2-7; D call uncertain. Trimming shortened V by 4 bases and J by 3 bases, and 10 bases separated the two germline ends. CDR1 is MNHNS and CDR2 is SASEGT in the germline V gene. The CDR3 runs 13 residues. The CDR3 is CASSVSVLYEQYF. The CDR3 DNA follows: TGTGCCAGCAGTGTATCGGTACTCTACGAGCAGTACTTC.

This clonotype was picked up many times. The chain uses TRBV11-2 and TRBJ2-7, with D possibly TRBD1 on 6 matching bases. Trimming took 5 bases from V and 0 from J, leaving 11 bases between them. Germline CDR1 SGHAT, CDR2 FQNNGV. The length of the CDR3 is 14 residues. CDR3 sequence reads: CASSPDRSSYEQYF. CDR3 sequence (DNA): TGTGCCAGCAGCCCGGACAGATCCTCCTACGAGCAGTACTTC.

This clonotype has ten or more counts. The gene calls are TRBV29-1 and TRBJ1-2; a possible D gene is TRBD1 (6 bases). Per germline, CDR1 SQVTM and CDR2 ANQGSEA. CDR3 size: 13 residues. Trimming removed 1 base from V and 2 bases from J, with 8 bases in between. This chain's CDR3 is CSVEGTVNYGYTF. The CDR3, as DNA: TGCAGCGTTGAAGGGACAGTCAACTATGGCTACACCTTC. The complete variable domain, with remaining parts taken from reference TRBV29-1 and TRBJ1-2, reads SAVISQKPSRDICQRGTSLTIQCQVDSQVTMMFWYRQQPGQSLTLIATANQGSEATYESGFVIDKFPISRPNLTFSTLTVSNMSPEDSSIYLCSVEGTVNYGYTFGSGTRLTVV.